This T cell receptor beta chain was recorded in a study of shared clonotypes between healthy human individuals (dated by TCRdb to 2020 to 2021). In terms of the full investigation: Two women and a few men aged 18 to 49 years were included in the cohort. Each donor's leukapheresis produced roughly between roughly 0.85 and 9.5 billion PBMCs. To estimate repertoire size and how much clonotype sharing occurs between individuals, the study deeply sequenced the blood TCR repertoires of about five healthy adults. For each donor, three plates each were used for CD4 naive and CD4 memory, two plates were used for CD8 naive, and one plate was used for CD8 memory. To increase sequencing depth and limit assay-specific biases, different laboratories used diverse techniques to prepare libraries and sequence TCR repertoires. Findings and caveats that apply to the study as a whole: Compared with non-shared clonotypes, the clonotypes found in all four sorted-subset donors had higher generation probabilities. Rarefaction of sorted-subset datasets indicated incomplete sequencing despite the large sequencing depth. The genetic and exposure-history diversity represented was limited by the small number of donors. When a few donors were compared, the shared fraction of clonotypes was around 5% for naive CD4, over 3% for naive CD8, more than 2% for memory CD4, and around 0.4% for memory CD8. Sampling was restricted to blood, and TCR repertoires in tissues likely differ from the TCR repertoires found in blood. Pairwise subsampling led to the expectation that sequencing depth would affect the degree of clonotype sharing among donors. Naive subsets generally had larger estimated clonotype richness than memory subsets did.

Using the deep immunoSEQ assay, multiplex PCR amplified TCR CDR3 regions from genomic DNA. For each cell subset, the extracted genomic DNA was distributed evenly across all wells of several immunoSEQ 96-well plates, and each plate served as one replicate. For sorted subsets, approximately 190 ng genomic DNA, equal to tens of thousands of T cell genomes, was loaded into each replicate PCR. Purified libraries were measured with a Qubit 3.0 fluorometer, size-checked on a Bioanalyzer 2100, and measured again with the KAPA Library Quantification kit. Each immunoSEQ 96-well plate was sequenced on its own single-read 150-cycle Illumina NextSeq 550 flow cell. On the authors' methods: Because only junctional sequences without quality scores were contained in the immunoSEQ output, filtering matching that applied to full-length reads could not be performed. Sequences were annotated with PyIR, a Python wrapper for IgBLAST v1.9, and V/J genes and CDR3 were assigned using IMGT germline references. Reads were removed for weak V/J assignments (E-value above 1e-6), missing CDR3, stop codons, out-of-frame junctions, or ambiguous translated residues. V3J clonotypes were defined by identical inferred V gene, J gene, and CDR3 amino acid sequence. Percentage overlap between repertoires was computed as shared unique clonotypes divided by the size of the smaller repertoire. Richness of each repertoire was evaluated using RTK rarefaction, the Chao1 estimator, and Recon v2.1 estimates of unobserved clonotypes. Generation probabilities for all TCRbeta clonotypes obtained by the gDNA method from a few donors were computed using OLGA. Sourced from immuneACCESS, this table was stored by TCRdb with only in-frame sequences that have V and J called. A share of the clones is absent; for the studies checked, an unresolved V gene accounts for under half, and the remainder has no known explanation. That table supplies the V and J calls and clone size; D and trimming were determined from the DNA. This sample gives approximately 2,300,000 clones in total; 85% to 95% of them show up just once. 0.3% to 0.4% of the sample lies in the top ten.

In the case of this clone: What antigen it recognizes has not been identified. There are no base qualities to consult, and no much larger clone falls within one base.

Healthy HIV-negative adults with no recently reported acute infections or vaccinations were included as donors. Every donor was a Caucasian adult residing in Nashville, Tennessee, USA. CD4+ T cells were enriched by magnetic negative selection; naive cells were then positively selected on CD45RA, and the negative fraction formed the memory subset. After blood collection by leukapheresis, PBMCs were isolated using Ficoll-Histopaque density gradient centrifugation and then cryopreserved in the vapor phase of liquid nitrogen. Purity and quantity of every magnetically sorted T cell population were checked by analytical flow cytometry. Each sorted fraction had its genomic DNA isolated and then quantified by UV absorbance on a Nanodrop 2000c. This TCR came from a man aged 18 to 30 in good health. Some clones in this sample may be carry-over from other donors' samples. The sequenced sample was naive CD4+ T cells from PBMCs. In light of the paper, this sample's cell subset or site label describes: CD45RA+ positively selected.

The DNA sequence is as follows: TGTGCCAGCAGTGATCTAGGACCGGGCGGAAACACCATATATTTT. This codes for CASSDLGPGGNTIYF. The V and J segments used are TRBV25-1 and TRBJ1-3, with the identity of the D gene unclear. From its cysteine to its phenylalanine, the CDR3 spans 15 amino acids. Solely the CDR3 DNA is kept, with 45 bases framed from the first base. The trim is 3 bases for V and 4 bases for J, with a gap of 13 bases between the germline ends. The germline V gene specifies MGHDK as CDR1 and SYGVNS as CDR2. Beyond the CDR3, the reference TRBV25-1 and TRBJ1-3 genes provide the residues; the full variable domain reads: EADIYQTPRYLVIGTGKKITLECSQTMGHDKMYWYQQDPGMELHLIHYSYGVNSTEKGDLSSESTVSRIRTEHFPLTLESARPSHTSQYLCASSDLGPGGNTIYFGEGSWLTVV.